The table lists the clone carrying this T cell receptor (beta chain) with many counts. Its antigen is unidentified. The data belong to a study of CD8 T cells in ankylosing spondylitis. The length of the CDR3 is 14 residues. The germline V gene encodes CDR1 SGDLS and CDR2 YYNGEE. The V gene lost 4 bases and the J gene lost 1 base, with 11 bases spanning the gap. Construction of TCR beta libraries was performed using quantitative 5'-RACE with molecular barcodes. TCRdb itself ran the 5' RACE reads through MiXCR, one entry per CDR3 protein. The repertoire holds around 13,000 distinct CDR3 sequences, over 2.5% seen once, with 8.5% to 9.5% in the top ten. Notes on the study in general: As reported, disease-linked clones showed significant enrichment in matched ankylosing spondylitis synovial fluid. A motif of under ten highly homologous TCR beta variants was seen as apparently characteristic of ankylosing spondylitis blood.

The chain is built from TRBV9 and TRBJ1-1; no definite D call. The sequence was collected from a male donor with ankylosing spondylitis or in good health (not recorded which). The sequenced sample was blood, either unsorted or a sorted T cell fraction (not recorded which). As DNA, the CDR3 is TGTGCCAGCAGCCTCGACATGACGAACACTGAAGCTTTCTTT. Amino acid sequence: CASSLDMTNTEAFF.